This TCR beta chain was captured in a study of PD-1 blockade in mismatch repair-deficient tumors. Study details: Enrolled about 2013-2017, patients had progressing, pretreated mismatch repair-deficient cancers of more than ten types.

The CDR3 sequence is 15 residues long. With 6 bases removed from V and 1 base from J, the gap between germline ends came to 15 bases. Germline V gives CDR1 KGHSH, CDR2 LQKENI. All patients were mismatch repair deficient, assessed by either PCR or immunohistochemistry. Measured with immunoSEQ multiplex PCR; TCRdb has only the in-frame clones, and not every one. The sample lists 50,000 or so clones; 81% were seen once. V is TRBV18 and J is TRBJ1-1; unclear D gene. The clonotype was recovered from an adult with mismatch repair-deficient cancer. The source was peripheral blood, collected about 20 weeks after starting pembrolizumab. DNA of the CDR3: TGTGCCAGCTCGCCCCGGGCGACCGCGAACACTGAAGCTTTCTTT. It encodes CASSPRATANTEAFF.